This TCR beta chain was captured in a study of identifying expanded T cells in peripheral blood. On this clone: Antigen specificity is unknown.

Study-level results: Technical replicates showed roughly 1.2 changed clones; approximately 2 weeks 15 to 20; four weeks 19. Roughly two-week clone count variance significantly increased as total template count grew.

The V and J ends lost 3 bases and 5 bases, in that order; junction bases with no gene match: 10. Per germline, CDR1 SGDLS and CDR2 YYNGEE. The length of the CDR3 is 15 residues. TCRdb's copy holds only in-frame clones and misses some; the assay was immunoSEQ multiplex PCR. The sample yields about 91,000 clones, 88% seen once. Healthy donors had no documented immune events, such as infections, while sampled. The sample was blood. The V call is TRBV9, the J call TRBJ1-1; 7 nucleotides line up with TRBD1. This sequence originates from a person aged 18 to 75 in good health. CDR3: CASSARDRAQTEAFF. The CDR3 DNA reads as TGTGCCAGCAGCGCGAGGGACAGAGCTCAGACTGAAGCTTTCTTT.